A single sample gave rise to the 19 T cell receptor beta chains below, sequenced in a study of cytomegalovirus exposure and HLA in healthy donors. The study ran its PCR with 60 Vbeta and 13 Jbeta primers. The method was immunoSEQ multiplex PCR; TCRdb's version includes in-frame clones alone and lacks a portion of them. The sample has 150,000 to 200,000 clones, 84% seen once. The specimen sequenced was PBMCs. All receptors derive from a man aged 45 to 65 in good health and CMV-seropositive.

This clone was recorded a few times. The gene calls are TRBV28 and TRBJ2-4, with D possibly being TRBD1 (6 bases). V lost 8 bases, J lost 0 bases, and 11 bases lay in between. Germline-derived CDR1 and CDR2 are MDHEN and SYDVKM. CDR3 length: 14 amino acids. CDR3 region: CASRGGPAKNIQYF. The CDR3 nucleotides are TGTGCCAGCCGAGGGGGTCCAGCCAAAAACATTCAGTACTTC.

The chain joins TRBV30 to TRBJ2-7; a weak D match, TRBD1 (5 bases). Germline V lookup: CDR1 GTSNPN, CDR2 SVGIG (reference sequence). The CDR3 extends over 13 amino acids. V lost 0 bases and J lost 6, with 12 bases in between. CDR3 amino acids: CAWSVRTGSEQYV. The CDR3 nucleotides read TGTGCCTGGAGTGTACGAACAGGAAGCGAGCAGTACGTC.

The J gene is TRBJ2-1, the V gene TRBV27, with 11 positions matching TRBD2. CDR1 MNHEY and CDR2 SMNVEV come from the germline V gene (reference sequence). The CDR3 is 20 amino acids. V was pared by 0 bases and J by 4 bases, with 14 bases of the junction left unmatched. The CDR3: CASSLSVAGGITWGYNEQFF. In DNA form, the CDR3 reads TGTGCCAGCAGTTTATCAGTAGCGGGAGGGATCACCTGGGGTTACAATGAGCAGTTCTTC.

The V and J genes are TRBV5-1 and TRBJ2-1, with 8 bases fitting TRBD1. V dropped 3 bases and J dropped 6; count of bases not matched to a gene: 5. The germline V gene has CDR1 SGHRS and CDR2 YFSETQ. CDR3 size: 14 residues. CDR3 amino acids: CASSSRTGRNEQFF. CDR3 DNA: TGCGCCAGCAGCTCCCGGACAGGGCGCAATGAGCAGTTCTTC.

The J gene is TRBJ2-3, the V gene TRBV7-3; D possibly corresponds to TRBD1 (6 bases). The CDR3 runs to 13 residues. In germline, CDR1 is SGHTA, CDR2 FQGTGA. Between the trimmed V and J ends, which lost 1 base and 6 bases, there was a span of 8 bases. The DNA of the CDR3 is TGTGCCAGCAGCTTAAGCAGGGGCGATACGCAGTATTTT. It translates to CASSLSRGDTQYF.

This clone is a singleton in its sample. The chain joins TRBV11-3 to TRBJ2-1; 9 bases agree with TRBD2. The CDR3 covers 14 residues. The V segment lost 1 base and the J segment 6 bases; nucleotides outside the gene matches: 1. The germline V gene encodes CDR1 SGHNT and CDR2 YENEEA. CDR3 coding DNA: TGTGCCAGCAGCTTAGCAGCGGGGGGCAATGAGCAGTTCTTC. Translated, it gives CASSLAAGGNEQFF.

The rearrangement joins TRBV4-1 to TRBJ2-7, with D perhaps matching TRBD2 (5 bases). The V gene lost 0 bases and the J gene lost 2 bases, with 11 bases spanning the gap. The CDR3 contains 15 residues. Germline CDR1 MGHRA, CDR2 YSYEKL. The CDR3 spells CASSQDISEAYEQYV. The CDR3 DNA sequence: TGCGCCAGCAGCCAAGATATTAGCGAGGCCTACGAGCAGTACGTC.

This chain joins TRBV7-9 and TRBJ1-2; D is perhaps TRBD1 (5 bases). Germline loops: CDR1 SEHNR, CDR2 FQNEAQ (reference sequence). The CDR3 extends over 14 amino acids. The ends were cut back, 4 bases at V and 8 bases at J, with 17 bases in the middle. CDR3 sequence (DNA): TGTGCCAGCAGCTACGCCGGGGGAGAAAGGGGCTACACCTTC. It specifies CASSYAGGERGYTF.

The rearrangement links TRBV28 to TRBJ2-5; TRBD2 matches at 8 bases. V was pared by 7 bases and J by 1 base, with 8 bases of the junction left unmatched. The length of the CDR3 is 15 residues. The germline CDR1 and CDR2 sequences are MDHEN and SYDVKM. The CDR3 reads CASILSGGAQETQYF. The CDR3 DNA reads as TGTGCCAGCATTCTTTCCGGGGGGGCCCAAGAGACCCAGTACTTC.

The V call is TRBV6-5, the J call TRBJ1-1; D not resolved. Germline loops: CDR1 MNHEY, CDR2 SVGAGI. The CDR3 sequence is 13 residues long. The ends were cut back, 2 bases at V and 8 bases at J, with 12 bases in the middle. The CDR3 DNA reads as TGTGCCAGCAGTTACGGCAACGGGAGAGAAGCTTTCTTT. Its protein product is CASSYGNGREAFF.

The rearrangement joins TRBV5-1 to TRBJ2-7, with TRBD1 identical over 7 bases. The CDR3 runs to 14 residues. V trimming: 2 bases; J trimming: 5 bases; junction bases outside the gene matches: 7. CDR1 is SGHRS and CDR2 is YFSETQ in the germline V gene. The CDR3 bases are TGCGCCAGCAGCTTAACCCAAGGGGGCCACGAGCAGTACTTC. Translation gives CASSLTQGGHEQYF.

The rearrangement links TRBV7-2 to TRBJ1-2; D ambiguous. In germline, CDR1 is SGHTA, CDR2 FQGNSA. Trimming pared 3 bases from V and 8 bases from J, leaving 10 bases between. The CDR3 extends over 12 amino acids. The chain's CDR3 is CASSFRVGGYTF. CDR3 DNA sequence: TGTGCCAGCAGCTTTCGGGTTGGGGGCTACACCTTC.

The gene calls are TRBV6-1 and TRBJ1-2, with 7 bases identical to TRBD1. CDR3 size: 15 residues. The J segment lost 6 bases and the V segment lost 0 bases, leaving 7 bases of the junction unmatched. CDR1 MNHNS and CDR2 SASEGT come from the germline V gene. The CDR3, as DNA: TGTGCCAGCAGTGAAGCGGGGGGACAGACGAATGGCTACACCTTC. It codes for CASSEAGGQTNGYTF.

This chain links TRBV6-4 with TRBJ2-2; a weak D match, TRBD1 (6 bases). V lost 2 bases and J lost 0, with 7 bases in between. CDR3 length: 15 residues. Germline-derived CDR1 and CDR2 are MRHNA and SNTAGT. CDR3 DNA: TGTGCCAGCAGTGACGGGGGCCCGAACACCGGGGAGCTGTTTTTT. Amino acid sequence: CASSDGGPNTGELFF.

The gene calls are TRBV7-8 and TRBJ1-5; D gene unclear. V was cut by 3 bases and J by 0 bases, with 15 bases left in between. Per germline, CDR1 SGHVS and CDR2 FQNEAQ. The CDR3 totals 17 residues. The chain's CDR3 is CASSFSVTTGSNQPQHF. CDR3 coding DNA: TGTGCCAGCAGCTTTTCTGTGACGACTGGTAGCAATCAGCCCCAGCATTTT.

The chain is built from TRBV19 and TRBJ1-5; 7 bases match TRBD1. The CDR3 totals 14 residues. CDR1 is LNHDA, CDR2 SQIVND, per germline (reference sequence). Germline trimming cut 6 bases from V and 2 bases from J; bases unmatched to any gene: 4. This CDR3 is CASSDRVGNQPQHF. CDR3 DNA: TGTGCCAGTAGCGACAGGGTCGGCAATCAGCCCCAGCATTTT. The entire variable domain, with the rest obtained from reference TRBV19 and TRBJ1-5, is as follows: DGGITQSPKYLFRKEGQNVTLSCEQNLNHDAMYWYRQDPGQGLRLIYYSQIVNDFQKGDIAEGYSVSREKKESFPLTVTSAQKNPTAFYLCASSDRVGNQPQHFGDGTRLSIL.

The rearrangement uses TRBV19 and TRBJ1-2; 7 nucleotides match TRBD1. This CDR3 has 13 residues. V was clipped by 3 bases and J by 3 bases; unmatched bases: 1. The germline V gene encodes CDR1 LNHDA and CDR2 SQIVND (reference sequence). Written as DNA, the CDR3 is TGTGCCAGTAGTATTGGGACAGACTATGGCTACACCTTC. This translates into CASSIGTDYGYTF.

Written as DNA, the CDR3 is TGTGCCAGCAGTTTAGCCCGGGTGGATACGCAGTATTTT. This codes for CASSLARVDTQYF. The rearrangement uses TRBV27 and TRBJ2-3; the D is unclear. In germline, CDR1 is MNHEY, CDR2 SMNVEV (reference sequence). V was shortened by 2 bases and J by 6 bases, with 9 bases between the two germline ends. The length of the CDR3 is 13 residues.

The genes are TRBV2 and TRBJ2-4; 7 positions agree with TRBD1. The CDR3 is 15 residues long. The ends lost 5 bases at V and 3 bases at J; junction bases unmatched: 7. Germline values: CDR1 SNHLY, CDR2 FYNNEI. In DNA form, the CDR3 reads TGTGCCAGCAGTCCAAGACAGGGCGGCAAAAACATTCAGTACTTC. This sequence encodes CASSPRQGGKNIQYF.